This T cell receptor (beta chain) derives from a study of T cells after posttransplantation cyclophosphamide. Whole-study results and caveats: TRB overlap between skin or GI tissue T cells and blood was limited.

Produced via immunoSEQ multiplex PCR; TCRdb's table is partial and in-frame only. The data list about 36,000 clones, none observed once; roughly 1.2% falls to the top ten. In its sample, this clone was seen many times. Its antigen is currently unknown. The sample taken for sequencing was PBMCs. The receptor comes from a girl between 5 and 17 years old in good health, CMV-negative, and a related stem cell transplant donor.

This chain's CDR3 is CASSEALSSGNTIYF. The CDR3 DNA reads TGTGCCAGCAGTGAAGCGCTGAGCTCTGGAAACACCATATATTTT. The chain joins TRBV6-1 to TRBJ1-3; D remains unclear. Germline CDR1 is MNHNS and CDR2 is SASEGT. This CDR3 comprises 15 residues. V gave up 0 bases and J gave up 0 bases, with 6 bases separating them.